This T cell receptor beta chain is from a study of vaccination and CD4 T cells after COVID-19. The trim removed 5 bases at V and 0 bases at J, leaving 3 bases unmatched. This CDR3 has 14 amino acids. Germline CDR1 SGHNT, CDR2 YENEEA. Treatment described: 10-day PBMC culture with coronavirus spike peptide pools or control peptides (ViraFEST assay). Cultured CD4+ T-cell DNA underwent Oncomine TCR Beta short-read sequencing. TCRdb ran MiXCR on the PCR reads and lists one entry per CDR3 protein. The sample includes 12,000 or so distinct CDR3 sequences, roughly 75% seen only once; the top ten take about a tenth. A remark on this clonotype: The antigen is unknown.

Sequenced: CD4+ T cells from blood, cultured in vitro. The receptor's source is a human donor who had recovered from COVID-19. The chain combines TRBV11-3 with TRBJ1-1; 7 bases match TRBD1. In DNA, the CDR3 is TGTGCCAGCAGCCAAGGGGGCATGAACACTGAAGCTTTCTTT. Amino acids: CASSQGGMNTEAFF.